This T cell receptor (beta chain) was sequenced for a study of cytomegalovirus exposure and HLA in healthy donors. Whole-study results and caveats: Using the classifier, cytomegalovirus status was reportedly diagnosed with high specificity and sensitivity.

A word on this clone: Its antigen is undetermined.

This PCR relied on a set of 60 Vbeta primers and 13 Jbeta primers. Clones were sequenced by immunoSEQ multiplex PCR, and TCRdb holds only the in-frame ones, with some missing. Of more than 95,000 clones listed, 81% are singletons. Trimming left V 8 bases short and J 1 base short, with 14 bases between. The germline V gene has CDR1 SNHLY and CDR2 FYNNEI. The CDR3 runs to 14 residues. This rearrangement joins TRBV2 to TRBJ1-2; D gene uncertain. The sequencing input was PBMCs. The clonotype comes from a man in his late teens or twenties in good health and CMV-seronegative. CDR3 loop: CASRGPEGNYGYTF. The CDR3 bases are TGTGCCAGCCGTGGGCCGGAGGGTAACTATGGCTACACCTTC.